Shown below are 7 T cell receptor beta chains from a single sample sequenced in a study of T cell repertoires in cytomegalovirus infection. The antigens for these receptors are not known. TCRdb redid the calling of the reads with MiXCR, one entry per CDR3 protein. The sample has 900,000 to 950,000 distinct CDR3 sequences; more than 25% are singletons. Sequenced material: cultured CD8+ T cells from PBMCs, taken from culture after CMV antigen stimulation. These receptors all stem from a human donor in good health (CMV status not recorded). Some clones in this sample may be carry-over from other donors' samples.

This clonotype was found a few times. V gene TRBV6-6 combines with J gene TRBJ2-4; 9 bases agree with TRBD1. The ends lost 0 bases at V and 7 bases at J; junction bases unmatched: 4. Germline values: CDR1 MNHNY, CDR2 SVGAGI (reference sequence). The CDR3 consists of 15 residues. Here the CDR3 reads CASSYSGQGGNIQYF. Written as DNA, the CDR3 is TGTGCCAGCAGTTACTCGGGACAGGGTGGTAACATTCAGTACTTC.

This chain connects TRBV7-9 to TRBJ2-2; 7 bases line up with TRBD1. Trimming at V came to 5 bases and at J to 3 bases, leaving 9 bases not matched to a gene. CDR1 and CDR2 from the germline V gene are SEHNR and FQNEAQ (reference sequence). CDR3 length: 16 residues. The DNA for the CDR3 is TGTGCCAGCAGCAGAGGACAGGATGGGGACACCGGGGAGCTGTTTTTT. This sequence encodes CASSRGQDGDTGELFF. Using reference TRBV7-9 and TRBJ2-2 for the parts outside the CDR3, the full variable domain is DTGVSQNPRHKITKRGQNVTFRCDPISEHNRLYWYRQTLGQGPEFLTYFQNEAQLEKSRLLSDRFSAERPKGSFSTLEIQRTEQGDSAMYLCASSRGQDGDTGELFFGEGSRLTVL.

The chain's CDR3 is CASSVDRVTLHF. DNA of the CDR3: TGTGCCAGTAGTGTCGACAGGGTGACCCTCCACTTT. V and J are TRBV19 and TRBJ1-6; 7 nucleotides line up with TRBD1. The CDR3 sequence is 12 residues long. Germline V lookup: CDR1 LNHDA, CDR2 SQIVND (reference sequence). With V trimmed by 5 bases and J by 14 bases, 6 bases remained unmatched. The variable domain in full, completed from reference TRBV19 and TRBJ1-6, reads DGGITQSPKYLFRKEGQNVTLSCEQNLNHDAMYWYRQDPGQGLRLIYYSQIVNDFQKGDIAEGYSVSREKKESFPLTVTSAQKNPTAFYLCASSVDRVTLHFGNGTRLTVT.

V gene TRBV2 combines with J gene TRBJ1-3; D may be TRBD1 (6 bases). V gave up 10 bases and J gave up 0 bases, with 16 bases separating them. The germline gives CDR1 SNHLY, CDR2 FYNNEI. The CDR3 runs to 15 residues. Here the CDR3 DNA reads TGTGCCACCGAGGGGGGTAACCTCTCTGGAAACACCATATATTTT. Translating it yields CATEGGNLSGNTIYF.

This chain joins TRBV20-1 and TRBJ1-2; D is perhaps TRBD1 (5 bases). The V gene's germline CDR1 is DFQATT and CDR2 SNEGSKA (reference sequence). The CDR3 loop spans 13 amino acids. Trimming took off 1 base at V and 5 bases at J, with 11 bases between the two ends. For the CDR3, the DNA is TGCAGTGCTAGAGGACAGAACTCTTATGGCTACACCTTC. It codes for CSARGQNSYGYTF.

This clonotype has just a few counts. CDR3 sequence reads: CASSRKIQETQYF. The CDR3 DNA sequence: TGTGCCAGCAGTCGAAAGATCCAAGAGACCCAGTACTTC. This chain joins TRBV6-5 and TRBJ2-5; D ambiguous. Germline V gene data show CDR1 as MNHEY and CDR2 as SVGAGI. The CDR3 covers 13 residues. V was pared by 5 bases and J by 1 base, with 8 bases between.

This clonotype has at least ten counts. This rearrangement joins TRBV7-6 to TRBJ2-2; D perhaps matches TRBD2 (5 bases). V lost 5 bases and J 1 base, leaving 8 bases between the germline ends. The CDR3 extends over 14 amino acids. Germline V gene lookup returns CDR1 SGHVS and CDR2 FNYEAQ. CDR3: CASSLDWNTGELFF. As DNA, the CDR3 is TGTGCCAGCAGCCTGGACTGGAACACCGGGGAGCTGTTTTTT.